This T cell receptor (beta chain) was captured by sequencing in a study of blood T cell repertoires in COVID-19 (dated by TCRdb to 2020 to 2021). Background for the entire study: Samples from collaborators originated in the United States, Italy and Spain and spanned both the acute and convalescent phases of COVID-19. The material from the prospective study consisted of cDNA or gDNA derived from T cells, B-cell-depleted T cells, or PBMCs. Subjects who had been exposed to COVID-19, were actively infected with it, or had recovered from it provided the deeply sampled blood TCRbeta repertoires that made up the dataset. A freely available public database, intended as a resource for researchers studying the immune response to SARS-CoV-2, is where the repertoires were released. Samples came from the ongoing ImmuneRACE study (first 160 participants) plus 1,254 subjects from 6 global collaborators. A de-identified subject ID, COVID-19 status, age in years and sex were almost always included in the sample metadata. Where available, HLA class I and class II types were taken from metadata supplied by the sample provider and were not determined by assay-based typing. Overall results and qualifications from the work: The amount of clinical and demographic metadata varied by source and participant and was provided uncurated.

In the prospective study, participants were about 18 to 95 years old, resided in fewer than 25 geographic areas of the United States, and were enrolled through a virtual design. To assign participants to cohorts, the prospective study relied on clinical history that participants themselves reported in a screening survey and a study questionnaire. For ImmuneRACE Cohort 3, a participant was defined as recovered based on two consecutive negative NP/OP PCR tests, clearance by a healthcare professional, or resolution of symptoms. Each participant in the prospective study had whole blood, serum and a nasopharyngeal or oropharyngeal swab collected by mobile phlebotomists. Additional blood draws and questionnaires over an approximately two-month period could optionally be provided by prospective study participants. Blood samples from the prospective study were shipped frozen or at room temperature prior to DNA extraction.

TCRbeta CDR3 regions were amplified from genomic DNA by means of the immunoSEQ Assay, a bias-controlled multiplex PCR. Turning to the authors' computational methods: Nucleated cell counts per sample were estimated from amplification of reference gene primers within the assay. To quantify the absolute abundance of each unique TCRbeta CDR3 rearrangement, sequence reads were collapsed and filtered. For each sample, productive Simpson clonality was calculated by taking the square root of Simpson's diversity index across productive rearrangements. TCRdb's version of the immuneACCESS table is confined to in-frame rearrangements and falls short of the full clone set. An unresolved V gene accounts for under half of the shortfall where checked; the remainder is of unknown origin. That table is the source of V, J and clone size, and D and trimming were worked out from the DNA. Present in this sample are about 220,000 clones, 82% of which were seen just once. The top ten clonotypes cover 3% to 4% of the sample.

Its CDR3 holds 15 amino acids, cysteine through phenylalanine. Just CDR3 DNA is preserved here, 45 bases in frame from base 1. Relative to germline, V is missing 3 bases and J is missing 5 bases, with 7 bases of the junction outside any gene match. Reading the germline V gene gives CDR1 MGHDK and CDR2 SYGVNS. This clone has a single count. Its antigen is currently not known. No quality values exist for individual bases; no much larger clone is one base distant. Sequenced input: PBMCs or T cells enriched from blood (not recorded which). The receptor was isolated from a woman aged 55-69 years who had recovered from COVID-19. The chain couples TRBV25-1 to TRBJ1-5; 7 bases in the middle match TRBD1. The bases read TGTGCCAGCAGTGATCTTGACAGGGAAGATCAGCCCCAGCATTTT. This yields the protein CASSDLDREDQPQHF.